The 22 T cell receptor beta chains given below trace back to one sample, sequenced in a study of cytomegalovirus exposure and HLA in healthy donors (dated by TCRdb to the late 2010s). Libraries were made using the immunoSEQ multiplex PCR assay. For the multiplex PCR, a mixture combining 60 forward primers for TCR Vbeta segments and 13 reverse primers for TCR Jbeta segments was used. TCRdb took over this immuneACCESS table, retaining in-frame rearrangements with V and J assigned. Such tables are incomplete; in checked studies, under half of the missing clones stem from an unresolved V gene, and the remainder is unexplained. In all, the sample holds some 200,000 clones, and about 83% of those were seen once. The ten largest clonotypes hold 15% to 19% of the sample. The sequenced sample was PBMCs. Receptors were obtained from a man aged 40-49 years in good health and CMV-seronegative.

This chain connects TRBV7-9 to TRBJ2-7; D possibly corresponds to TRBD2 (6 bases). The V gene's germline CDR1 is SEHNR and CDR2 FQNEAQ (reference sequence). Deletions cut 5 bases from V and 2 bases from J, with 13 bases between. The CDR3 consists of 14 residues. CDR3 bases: TGTGCCAGCAGCAAGGCCGGGAGTGCCTACGAGCAGTACTTC. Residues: CASSKAGSAYEQYF.

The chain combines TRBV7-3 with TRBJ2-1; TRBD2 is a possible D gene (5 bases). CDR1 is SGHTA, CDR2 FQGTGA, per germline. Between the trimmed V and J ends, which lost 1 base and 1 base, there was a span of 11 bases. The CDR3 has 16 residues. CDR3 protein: CASSLKRVGSYNEQFF. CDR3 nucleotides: TGTGCCAGCAGCTTAAAGAGGGTCGGGTCCTACAATGAGCAGTTCTTC.

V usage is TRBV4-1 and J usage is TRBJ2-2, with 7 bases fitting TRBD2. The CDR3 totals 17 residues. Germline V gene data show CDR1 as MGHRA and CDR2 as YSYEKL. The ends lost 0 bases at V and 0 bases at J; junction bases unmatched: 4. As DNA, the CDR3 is TGCGCCAGCAGCCAAGATCCGGGACTATCGAACACCGGGGAGCTGTTTTTT. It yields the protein CASSQDPGLSNTGELFF.

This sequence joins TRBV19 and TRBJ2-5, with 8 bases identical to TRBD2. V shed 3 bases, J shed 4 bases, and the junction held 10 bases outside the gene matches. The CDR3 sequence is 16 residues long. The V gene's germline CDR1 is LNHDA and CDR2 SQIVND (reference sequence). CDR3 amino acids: CASSMGAGGAGETQYF. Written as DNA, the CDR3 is TGTGCCAGTAGTATGGGGGCCGGGGGGGCTGGAGAGACCCAGTACTTC.

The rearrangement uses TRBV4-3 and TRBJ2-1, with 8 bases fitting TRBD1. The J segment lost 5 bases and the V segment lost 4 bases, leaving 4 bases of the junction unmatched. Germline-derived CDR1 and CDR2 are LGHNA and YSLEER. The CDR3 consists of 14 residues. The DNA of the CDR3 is TGCGCCAGCAGCCGGACAGGGTCCCACAATGAGCAGTTCTTC. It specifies CASSRTGSHNEQFF.

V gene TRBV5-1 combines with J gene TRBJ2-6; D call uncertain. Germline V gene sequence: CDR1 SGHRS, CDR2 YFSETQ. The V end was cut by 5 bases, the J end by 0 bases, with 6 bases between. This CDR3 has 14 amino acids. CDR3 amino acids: CASSSNSGANVLTF. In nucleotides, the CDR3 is TGCGCCAGCAGTAGCAACTCTGGGGCCAACGTCCTGACTTTC.

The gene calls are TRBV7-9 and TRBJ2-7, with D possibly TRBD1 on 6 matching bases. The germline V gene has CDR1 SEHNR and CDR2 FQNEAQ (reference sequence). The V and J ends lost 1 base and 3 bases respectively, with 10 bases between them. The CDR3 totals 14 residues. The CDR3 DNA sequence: TGTGCCAGCAGCTTAGACCCAGGGGACTACGAGCAGTACTTC. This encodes CASSLDPGDYEQYF. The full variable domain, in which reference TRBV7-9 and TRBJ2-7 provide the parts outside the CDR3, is DTGVSQNPRHKITKRGQNVTFRCDPISEHNRLYWYRQTLGQGPEFLTYFQNEAQLEKSRLLSDRFSAERPKGSFSTLEIQRTEQGDSAMYLCASSLDPGDYEQYFGPGTRLTVT.

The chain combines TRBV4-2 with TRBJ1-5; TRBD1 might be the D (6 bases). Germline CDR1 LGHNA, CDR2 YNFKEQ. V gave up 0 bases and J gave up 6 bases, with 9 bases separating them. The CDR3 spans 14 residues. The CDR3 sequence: CASSQDRGGQPQHF. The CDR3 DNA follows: TGTGCCAGCAGCCAAGACAGGGGTGGTCAGCCCCAGCATTTT.

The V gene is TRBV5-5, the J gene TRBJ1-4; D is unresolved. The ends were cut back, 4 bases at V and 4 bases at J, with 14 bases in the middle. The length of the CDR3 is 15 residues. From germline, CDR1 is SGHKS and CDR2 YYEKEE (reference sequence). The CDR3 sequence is CASSPGPAGNEKLFF. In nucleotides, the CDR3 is TGTGCCAGCAGCCCTGGCCCGGCGGGTAATGAAAAACTGTTTTTT.

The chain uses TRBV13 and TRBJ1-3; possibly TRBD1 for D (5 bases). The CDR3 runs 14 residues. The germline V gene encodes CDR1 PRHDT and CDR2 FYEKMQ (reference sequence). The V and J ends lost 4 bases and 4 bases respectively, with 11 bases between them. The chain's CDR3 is CASSSGTQGNTIYF. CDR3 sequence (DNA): TGTGCCAGCAGCTCCGGGACTCAAGGAAACACCATATATTTT.

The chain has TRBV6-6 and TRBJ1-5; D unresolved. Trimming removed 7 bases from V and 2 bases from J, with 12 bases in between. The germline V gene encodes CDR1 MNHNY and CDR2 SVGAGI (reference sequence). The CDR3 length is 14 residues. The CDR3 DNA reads TGTGCCAGCAAACACGGAGGAGGCAATCAGCCCCAGCATTTT. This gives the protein CASKHGGGNQPQHF.

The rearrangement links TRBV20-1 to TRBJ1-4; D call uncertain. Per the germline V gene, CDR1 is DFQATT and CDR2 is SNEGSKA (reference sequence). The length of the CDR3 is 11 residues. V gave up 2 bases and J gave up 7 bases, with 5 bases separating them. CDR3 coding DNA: TGCAGTGCTAGATTGAGTGAAAAACTGTTTTTT. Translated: CSARLSEKLFF.

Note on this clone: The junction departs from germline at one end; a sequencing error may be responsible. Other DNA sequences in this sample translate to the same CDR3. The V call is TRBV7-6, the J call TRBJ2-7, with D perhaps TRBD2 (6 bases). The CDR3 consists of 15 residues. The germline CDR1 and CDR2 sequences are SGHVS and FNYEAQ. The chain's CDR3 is CASTSSQGIAYEQYF. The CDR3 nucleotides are TGTGCTAGCACTAGCTCCCAAGGGATTGCCTACGAGCAGTACTTC.

DNA for the CDR3: TGCGCCAGCAGCGAAGGGACTTTCCCCTACGAGCAGTACTTC. Translating gives CASSEGTFPYEQYF. The chain has TRBV5-1 and TRBJ2-7; D possibly corresponds to TRBD2 (6 bases). The CDR3 has 14 amino acids. Germline V gene data show CDR1 as SGHRS and CDR2 as YFSETQ. V lost 4 bases to trimming and J lost 2 bases, with 13 bases between them.

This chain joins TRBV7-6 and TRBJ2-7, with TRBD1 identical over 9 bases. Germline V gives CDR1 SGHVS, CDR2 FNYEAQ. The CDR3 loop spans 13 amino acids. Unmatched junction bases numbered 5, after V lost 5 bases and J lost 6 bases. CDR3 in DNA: TGTGCCAGCAGCCCACGGACAGGGGCCGAGCAGTACTTC. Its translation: CASSPRTGAEQYF. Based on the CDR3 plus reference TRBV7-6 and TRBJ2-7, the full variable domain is GAGVSQSPRYKVTKRGQDVALRCDPISGHVSLYWYRQALGQGPEFLTYFNYEAQQDKSGLPNDRFSAERPEGSISTLTIQRTEQRDSAMYRCASSPRTGAEQYFGPGTRLTVT.

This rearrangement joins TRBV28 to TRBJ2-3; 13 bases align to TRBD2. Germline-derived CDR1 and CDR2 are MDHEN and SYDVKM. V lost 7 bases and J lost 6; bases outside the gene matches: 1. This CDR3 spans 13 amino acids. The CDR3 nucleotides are TGTGCCAGCATGACTAGCGGGAGGGATACGCAGTATTTT. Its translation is CASMTSGRDTQYF.

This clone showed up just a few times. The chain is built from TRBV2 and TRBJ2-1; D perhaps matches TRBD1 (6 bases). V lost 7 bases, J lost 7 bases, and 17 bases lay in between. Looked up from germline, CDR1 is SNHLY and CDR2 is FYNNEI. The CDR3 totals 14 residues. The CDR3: CASNLLTRGNEQFF. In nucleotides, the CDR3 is TGTGCCAGCAACCTCTTAACCAGGGGTAATGAGCAGTTCTTC.

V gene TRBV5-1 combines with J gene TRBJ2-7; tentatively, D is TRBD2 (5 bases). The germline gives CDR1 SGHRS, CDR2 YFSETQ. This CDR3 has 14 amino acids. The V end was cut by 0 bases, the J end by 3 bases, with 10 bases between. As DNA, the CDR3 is TGCGCCAGCAGCTTGGATGGACTGTTCTACGAGCAGTACTTC. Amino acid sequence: CASSLDGLFYEQYF.

Here the CDR3 DNA reads TGTGCCAGCAGCTCGGCGACAGGGGGCCTCGATGAGCAGTTCTTC. Amino acid sequence: CASSSATGGLDEQFF. This chain joins TRBV9 and TRBJ2-1; TRBD1 matches at 10 bases. The V gene end was trimmed by 4 bases and the J gene end by 8 bases; junction bases not matched to a gene: 9. CDR3 length equals 15 residues. Germline V lookup: CDR1 SGDLS, CDR2 YYNGEE. Full variable domain (rest looked up from reference TRBV9 and TRBJ2-1): DSGVTQTPKHLITATGQRVTLRCSPRSGDLSVYWYQQSLDQGLQFLIQYYNGEERAKGNILERFSAQQFPDLHSELNLSSLELGDSALYFCASSSATGGLDEQFFGPGTRLTVL.

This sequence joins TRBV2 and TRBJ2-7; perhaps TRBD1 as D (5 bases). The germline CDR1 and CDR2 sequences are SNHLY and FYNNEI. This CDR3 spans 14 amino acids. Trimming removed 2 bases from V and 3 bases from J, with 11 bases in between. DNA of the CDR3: TGTGCCAGCAGTGAACCCCGACAGTACTACGAGCAGTACTTC. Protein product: CASSEPRQYYEQYF.

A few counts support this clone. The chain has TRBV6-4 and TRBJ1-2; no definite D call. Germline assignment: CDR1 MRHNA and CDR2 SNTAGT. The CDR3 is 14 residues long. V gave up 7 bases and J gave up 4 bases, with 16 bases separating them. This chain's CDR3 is CASTPEAGSYGYTF. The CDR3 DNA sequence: TGTGCCAGCACCCCGGAGGCCGGGAGCTATGGCTACACCTTC.

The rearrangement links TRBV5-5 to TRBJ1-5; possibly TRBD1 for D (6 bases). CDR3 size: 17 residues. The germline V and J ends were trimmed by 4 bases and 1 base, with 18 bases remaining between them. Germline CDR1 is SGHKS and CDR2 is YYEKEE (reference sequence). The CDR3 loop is CASSRRTVALSNQPQHF. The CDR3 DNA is TGTGCCAGCAGCCGCAGGACAGTCGCCTTGAGCAATCAGCCCCAGCATTTT.